This TCR beta chain appears in the sequencing data of a study of blood T cell repertoires in COVID-19. V gave up 0 bases and J gave up 7 bases, with 9 bases separating them. CDR1 SEHNR and CDR2 FQNEAQ come from the germline V gene (reference sequence). The CDR3 contains 13 residues. Generated by immunoSEQ multiplex PCR, the TCRdb table keeps only in-frame clones and is missing some. The sample contains around 300,000 clones, over 85% of which appear only once. Adults between roughly 18 and 100 years of age took part from 24 US areas. Donors in Cohort 3 counted as recovered after two negative PCRs, clearance, or symptom resolution.

The clonotype was recovered from a woman aged 55-69 years who had recovered from COVID-19. The chain links TRBV7-9 to TRBJ1-1, with D possibly TRBD1 on 5 matching bases. The sequencing sample was made of PBMCs or T cells enriched from blood (not recorded which). The CDR3 DNA reads TGTGCCAGCAGCTTAGCCGGGGGTGGTGAAGCTTTCTTT. It translates to CASSLAGGGEAFF.